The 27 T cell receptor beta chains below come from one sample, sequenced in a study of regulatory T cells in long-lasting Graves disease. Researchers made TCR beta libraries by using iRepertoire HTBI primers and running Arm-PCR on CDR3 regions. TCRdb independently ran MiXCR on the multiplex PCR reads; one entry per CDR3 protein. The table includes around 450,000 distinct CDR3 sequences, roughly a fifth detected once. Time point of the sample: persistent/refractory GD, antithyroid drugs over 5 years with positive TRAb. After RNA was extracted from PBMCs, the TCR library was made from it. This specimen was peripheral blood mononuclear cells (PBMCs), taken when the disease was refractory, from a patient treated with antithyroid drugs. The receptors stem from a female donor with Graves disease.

The DNA for the CDR3 is TGTGCCAGCAGTCGAAAGCCCCTAGACCATTTCTACAATGAGCAGTTCTTC. Translation gives CASSRKPLDHFYNEQFF. The chain is built from TRBV6-1 and TRBJ2-1; D uncertain. The CDR3 contains 17 residues. Trimming pared 5 bases from V and 3 bases from J, leaving 20 bases between. CDR1 is MNHNS, CDR2 SASEGT, per germline.

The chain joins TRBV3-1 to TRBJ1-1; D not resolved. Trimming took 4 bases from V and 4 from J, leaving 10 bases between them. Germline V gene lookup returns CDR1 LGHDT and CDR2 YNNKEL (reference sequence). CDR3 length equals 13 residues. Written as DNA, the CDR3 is TGTGCCAGCAGCCTACGACGGGTCACTGAAGCTTTCTTT. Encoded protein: CASSLRRVTEAFF.

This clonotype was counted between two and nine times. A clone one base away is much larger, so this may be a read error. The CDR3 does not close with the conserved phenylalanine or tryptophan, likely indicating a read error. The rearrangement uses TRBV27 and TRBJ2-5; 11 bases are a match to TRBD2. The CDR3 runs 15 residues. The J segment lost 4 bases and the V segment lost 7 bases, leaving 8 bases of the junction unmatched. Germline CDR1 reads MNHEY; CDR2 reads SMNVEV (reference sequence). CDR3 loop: CASNPGLAEGETQYL. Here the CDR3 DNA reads TGTGCCAGCAATCCGGGACTAGCGGAGGGAGAGACCCAGTACCTC.

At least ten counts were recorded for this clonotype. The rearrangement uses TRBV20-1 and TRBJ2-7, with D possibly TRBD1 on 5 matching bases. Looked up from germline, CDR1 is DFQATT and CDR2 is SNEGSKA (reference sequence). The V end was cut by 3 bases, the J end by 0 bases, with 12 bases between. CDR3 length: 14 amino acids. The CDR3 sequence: CSASVGAFSYEQYF. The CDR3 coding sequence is TGCAGTGCTAGCGTAGGGGCCTTCTCCTACGAGCAGTACTTC.

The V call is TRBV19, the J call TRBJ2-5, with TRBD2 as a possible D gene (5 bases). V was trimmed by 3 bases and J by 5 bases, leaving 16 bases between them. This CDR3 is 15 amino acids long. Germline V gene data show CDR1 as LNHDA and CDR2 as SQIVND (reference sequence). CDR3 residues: CASSMTTHLGETQYF. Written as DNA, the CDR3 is TGTGCCAGTAGTATGACTACTCACCTCGGGGAGACCCAGTACTTC.

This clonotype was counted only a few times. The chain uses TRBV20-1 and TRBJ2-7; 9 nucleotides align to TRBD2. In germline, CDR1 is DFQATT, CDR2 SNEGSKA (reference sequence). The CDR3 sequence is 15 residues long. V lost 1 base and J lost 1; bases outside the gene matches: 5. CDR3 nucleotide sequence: TGCAGTGCTAGAGGTCTAGCGGGAACGTCCTACGAGCAGTACTTC. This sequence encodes CSARGLAGTSYEQYF.

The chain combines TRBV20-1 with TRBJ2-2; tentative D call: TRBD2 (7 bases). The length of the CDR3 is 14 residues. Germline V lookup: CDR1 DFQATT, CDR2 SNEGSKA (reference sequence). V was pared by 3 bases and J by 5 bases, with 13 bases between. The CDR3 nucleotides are TGCAGTGCTAGCGAGGGGGGGGGGACCGGGGAGCTGTTTTTT. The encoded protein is CSASEGGGTGELFF.

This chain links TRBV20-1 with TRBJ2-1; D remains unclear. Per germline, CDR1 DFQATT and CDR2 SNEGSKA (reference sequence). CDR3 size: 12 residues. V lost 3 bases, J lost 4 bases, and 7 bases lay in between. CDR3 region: CSASNRYNEQFF. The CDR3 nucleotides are TGCAGTGCTAGCAACCGATACAATGAGCAGTTCTTC.

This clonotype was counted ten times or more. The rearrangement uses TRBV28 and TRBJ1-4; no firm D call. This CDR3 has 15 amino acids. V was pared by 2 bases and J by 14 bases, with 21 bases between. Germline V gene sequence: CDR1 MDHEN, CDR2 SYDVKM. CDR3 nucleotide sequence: TGTGCCAGCAGTTTAAAGCCCCGGGCCGGAATTAGGCTGTTTTTT. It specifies CASSLKPRAGIRLFF.

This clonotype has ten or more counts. The CDR3, as DNA: TGTGCCAGCAGAAAAAATCTACAGGGGTATGGCTACACCTTC. It encodes CASRKNLQGYGYTF. This sequence joins TRBV27 and TRBJ1-2; TRBD1 matches at 7 bases. Trimming took 6 bases from V and 5 from J; bases not matched to a gene: 9. The CDR3 runs 14 residues. CDR1 and CDR2 (germline): MNHEY, SMNVEV (reference sequence).

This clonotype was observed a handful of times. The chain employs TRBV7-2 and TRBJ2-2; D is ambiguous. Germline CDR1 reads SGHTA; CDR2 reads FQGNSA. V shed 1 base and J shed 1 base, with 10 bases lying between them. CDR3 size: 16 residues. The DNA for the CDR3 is TGTGCCAGCAGCTTAGTACTGGTACTGAACACCGGGGAGCTGTTTTTT. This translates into CASSLVLVLNTGELFF.

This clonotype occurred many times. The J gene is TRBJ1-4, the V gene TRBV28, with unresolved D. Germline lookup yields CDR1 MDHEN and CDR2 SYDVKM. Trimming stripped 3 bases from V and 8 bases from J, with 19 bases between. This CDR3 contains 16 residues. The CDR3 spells CASSFGVGRVPEKLFF. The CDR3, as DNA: TGTGCCAGCAGTTTTGGCGTGGGGAGAGTTCCGGAAAAACTGTTTTTT.

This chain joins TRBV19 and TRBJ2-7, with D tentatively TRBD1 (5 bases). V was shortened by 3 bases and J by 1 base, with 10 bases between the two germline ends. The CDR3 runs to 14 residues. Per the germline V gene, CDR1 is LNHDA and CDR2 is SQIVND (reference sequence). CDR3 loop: CASSIYDSSYEQYF. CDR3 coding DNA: TGTGCCAGTAGTATTTATGACAGTTCCTACGAGCAGTACTTC. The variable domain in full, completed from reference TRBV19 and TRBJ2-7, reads DGGITQSPKYLFRKEGQNVTLSCEQNLNHDAMYWYRQDPGQGLRLIYYSQIVNDFQKGDIAEGYSVSREKKESFPLTVTSAQKNPTAFYLCASSIYDSSYEQYFGPGTRLTVT.

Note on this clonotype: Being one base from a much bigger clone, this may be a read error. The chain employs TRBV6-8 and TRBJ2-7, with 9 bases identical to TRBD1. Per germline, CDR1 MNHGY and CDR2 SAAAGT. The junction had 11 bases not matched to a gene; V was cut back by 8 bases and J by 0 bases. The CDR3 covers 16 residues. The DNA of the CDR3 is TGTGCCAGCGGTCGGAACAGGGGGCAAATCTCCTACGAGCAGTACTTC. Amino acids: CASGRNRGQISYEQYF.

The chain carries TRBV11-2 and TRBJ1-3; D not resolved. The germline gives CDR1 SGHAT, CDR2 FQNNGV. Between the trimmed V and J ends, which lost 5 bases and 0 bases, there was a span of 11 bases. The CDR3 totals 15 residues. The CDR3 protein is CASSHGLSSGNTIYF. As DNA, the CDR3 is TGTGCCAGCAGCCACGGACTTTCCTCTGGAAACACCATATATTTT.

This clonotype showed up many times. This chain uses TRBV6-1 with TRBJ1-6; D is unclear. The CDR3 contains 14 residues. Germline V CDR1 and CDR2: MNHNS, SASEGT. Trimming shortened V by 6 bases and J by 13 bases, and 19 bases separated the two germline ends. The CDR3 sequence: CASSSDPRINPLHF. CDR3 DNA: TGTGCCAGCAGCTCGGACCCCCGAATTAATCCCCTCCACTTT.

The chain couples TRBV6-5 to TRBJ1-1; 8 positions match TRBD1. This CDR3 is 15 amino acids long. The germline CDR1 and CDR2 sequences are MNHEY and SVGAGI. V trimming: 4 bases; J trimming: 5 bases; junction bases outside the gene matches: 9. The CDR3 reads CASSSSPGGGTEAFF. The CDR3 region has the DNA TGTGCCAGCAGTTCCTCTCCAGGGGGCGGGACTGAAGCTTTCTTT.

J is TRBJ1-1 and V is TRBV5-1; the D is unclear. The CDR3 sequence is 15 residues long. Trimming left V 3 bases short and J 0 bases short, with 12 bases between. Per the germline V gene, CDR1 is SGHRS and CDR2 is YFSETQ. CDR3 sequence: CASSSGSALNTEAFF. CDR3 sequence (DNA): TGCGCCAGCAGCTCCGGGTCGGCCCTGAACACTGAAGCTTTCTTT.

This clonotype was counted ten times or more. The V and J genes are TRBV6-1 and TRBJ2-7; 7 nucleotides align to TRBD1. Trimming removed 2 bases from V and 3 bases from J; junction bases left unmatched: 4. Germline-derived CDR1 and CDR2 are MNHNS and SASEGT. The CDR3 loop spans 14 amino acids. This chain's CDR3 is CASSETGDGYEQYF. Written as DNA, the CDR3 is TGTGCCAGCAGTGAAACAGGGGACGGCTACGAGCAGTACTTC.

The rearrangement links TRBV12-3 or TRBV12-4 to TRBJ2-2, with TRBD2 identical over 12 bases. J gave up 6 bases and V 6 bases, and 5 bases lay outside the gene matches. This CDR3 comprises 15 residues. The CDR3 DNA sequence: TGTGCCAGCAGGCTAGCGGGAGGGAAGGCCGGGGAGCTGTTTTTT. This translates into CASRLAGGKAGELFF.

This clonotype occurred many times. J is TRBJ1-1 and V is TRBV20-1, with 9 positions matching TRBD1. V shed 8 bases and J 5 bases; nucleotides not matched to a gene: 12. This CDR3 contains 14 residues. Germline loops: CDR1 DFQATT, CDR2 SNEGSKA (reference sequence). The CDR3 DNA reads TGCAGTCCCTACTCCGGACAGGGGACGACTGAAGCTTTCTTT. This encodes CSPYSGQGTTEAFF.

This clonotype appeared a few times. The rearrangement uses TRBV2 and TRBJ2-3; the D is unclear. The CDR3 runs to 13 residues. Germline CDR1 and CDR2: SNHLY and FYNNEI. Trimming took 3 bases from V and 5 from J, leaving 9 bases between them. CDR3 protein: CASSDFTRDTQYF. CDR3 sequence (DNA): TGTGCCAGCAGTGATTTTACCAGAGATACGCAGTATTTT.

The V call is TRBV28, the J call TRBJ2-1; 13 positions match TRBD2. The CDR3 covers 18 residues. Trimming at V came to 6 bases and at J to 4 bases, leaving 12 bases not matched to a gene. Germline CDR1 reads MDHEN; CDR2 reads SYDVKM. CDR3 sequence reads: CASRGVTSGRLWYNEQFF. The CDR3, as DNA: TGTGCCAGCAGGGGAGTGACTAGCGGGAGGTTATGGTACAATGAGCAGTTCTTC. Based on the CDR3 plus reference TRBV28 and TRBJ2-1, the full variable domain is DVKVTQSSRYLVKRTGEKVFLECVQDMDHENMFWYRQDPGLGLRLIYFSYDVKMKEKGDIPEGYSVSREKKERFSLILESASTNQTSMYLCASRGVTSGRLWYNEQFFGPGTRLTVL.

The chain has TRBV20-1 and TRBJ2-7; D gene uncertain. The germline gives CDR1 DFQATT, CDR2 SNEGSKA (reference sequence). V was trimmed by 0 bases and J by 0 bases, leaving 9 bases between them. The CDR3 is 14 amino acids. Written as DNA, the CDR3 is TGCAGTGCTAGAGAAGGCCTGAGCTCCTACGAGCAGTACTTC. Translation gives CSAREGLSSYEQYF.

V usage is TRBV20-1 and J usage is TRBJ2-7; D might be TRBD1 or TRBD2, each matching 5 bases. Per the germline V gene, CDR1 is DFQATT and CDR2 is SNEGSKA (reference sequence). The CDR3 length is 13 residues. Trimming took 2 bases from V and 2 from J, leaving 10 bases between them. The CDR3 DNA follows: TGCAGTGCTAGACCCGGGGACCCCTACGAGCAGTACTTC. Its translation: CSARPGDPYEQYF.

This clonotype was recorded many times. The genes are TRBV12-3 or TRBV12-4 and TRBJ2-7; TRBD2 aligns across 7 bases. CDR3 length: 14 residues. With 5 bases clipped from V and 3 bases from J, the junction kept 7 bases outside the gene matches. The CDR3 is CASSLGGGYYEQYF. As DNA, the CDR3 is TGTGCCAGCAGTCTCGGGGGAGGGTACTACGAGCAGTACTTC.

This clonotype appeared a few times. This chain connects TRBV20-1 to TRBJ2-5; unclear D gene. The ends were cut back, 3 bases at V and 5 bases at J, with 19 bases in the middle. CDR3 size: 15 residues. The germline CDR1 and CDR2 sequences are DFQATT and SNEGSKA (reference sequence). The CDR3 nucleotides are TGCAGTGCTAGCGAACGGCAGGACGACCGGGAGACCCAGTACTTC. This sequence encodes CSASERQDDRETQYF.